This T cell receptor beta chain was observed in a study of blood T cell repertoires in COVID-19 (dated by TCRdb to 2018 to 2020). A note on the overall study: Collaborator samples came from the United States, Italy and Spain and covered acute and convalescent phases of COVID-19. The dataset comprised deeply sampled blood TCRbeta repertoires from subjects exposed to, actively infected with, or recovered from COVID-19. A freely available public database, intended as a resource for researchers studying the immune response to SARS-CoV-2, is where the repertoires were released. Sample metadata almost always included a de-identified subject ID, COVID-19 status, age in years and sex. Samples were obtained from the ongoing ImmuneRACE study (first 160 participants) and from over 1,000 subjects provided by 6 global collaborators. The prospective study material was composed of cDNA or gDNA derived from T cells, B-cell-depleted T cells, or PBMCs. Where available, HLA class I and class II types were obtained from metadata supplied by the sample provider rather than from assay-based typing.

This clone turned up a few times. Its binding antigen is unknown. Qualities for individual bases were not recorded, and no much larger clone is one base off. Beyond this particular receptor, the publication reports: The amount of clinical and demographic metadata varied by source and participant and was provided uncurated.

TCRbeta CDR3 regions were amplified from genomic DNA using the immunoSEQ Assay, a bias-controlled multiplex PCR. The paper's processing steps were these. The number of nucleated cells in each sample was estimated by amplification of reference gene primers within the assay. To quantify the absolute abundance of each unique TCRbeta CDR3 rearrangement, sequence reads were collapsed and filtered. For each sample, productive Simpson clonality was calculated by taking the square root of Simpson's diversity index across productive rearrangements. The clones in this table, taken by TCRdb from immuneACCESS, are in-frame only. Not every clone is retained; where verified, under half of the shortfall comes from an unresolved V gene, and the cause of the rest is unknown. V and J calls and clone size follow that table, whereas D and trimming were derived from the DNA. The sample includes 140,000 to 150,000 clones, with more than 75% observed a single time. 11% of the sample is in the top ten clones.

Participants in the prospective study were aged 18 to 89 years, lived in 20 to 25 United States geographic areas, and enrolled through a virtual design. To assign participants to cohorts, the prospective study relied on clinical history that participants themselves reported in a screening survey and a study questionnaire. Recovered participants in ImmuneRACE Cohort 3 were defined by two consecutive negative NP/OP PCR tests, clearance by a healthcare professional, or resolution of symptoms. Mobile phlebotomists in the prospective study collected whole blood, serum and a nasopharyngeal or oropharyngeal swab from every participant. Over a 2-month period, participants in the prospective study had the option of providing additional blood draws and questionnaires. Before DNA extraction, blood samples from the prospective study were shipped at room temperature or frozen. This clonotype was sampled from a man aged 60-69 years who had recovered from COVID-19. Input material: PBMCs or T cells enriched from blood (not recorded which).

The CDR3 is CASSQSAGGPYEQYF. In nucleotide form, the sequence is TGTGCCAGCAGCCAATCCGCAGGGGGCCCGTACGAGCAGTACTTC. The sequence joins TRBV16 to TRBJ2-7; a stretch of 8 junction bases matches TRBD1. The germline V end is reduced by 0 bases and the J end by 4 bases; junction bases left unmatched: 5. The germline V gene sets CDR1 to KGHSY and CDR2 to FQNENV. From its cysteine to its phenylalanine, the CDR3 spans 15 amino acids. Only the CDR3 region is kept as DNA, spanning 45 bases read in frame from base 1.